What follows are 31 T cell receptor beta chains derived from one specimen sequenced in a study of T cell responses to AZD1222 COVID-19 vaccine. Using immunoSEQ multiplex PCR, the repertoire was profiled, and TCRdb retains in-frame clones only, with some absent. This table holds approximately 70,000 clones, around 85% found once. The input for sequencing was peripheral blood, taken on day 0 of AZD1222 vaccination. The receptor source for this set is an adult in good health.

CDR3 nucleotides: TGTGCCAGCAGCTCCGGGACAGGGGGCACTAATGAGCAGTTCTTC. The encoded protein is CASSSGTGGTNEQFF. This sequence joins TRBV7-3 and TRBJ2-1; 12 bases match TRBD1. V lost 4 bases and J lost 7; bases outside the gene matches: 5. The CDR3 has 15 amino acids. CDR1 and CDR2 from the germline V gene are SGHTA and FQGTGA.

The DNA of the CDR3 is TGTGCCAGCTCAACTATGGGCCGAAGCGACACTGAAGCTTTCTTT. Encoded protein: CASSTMGRSDTEAFF. The V and J genes are TRBV18 and TRBJ1-1; D not certain. V lost 5 bases and J 3 bases, leaving 16 bases between the germline ends. CDR1 is KGHSH and CDR2 is LQKENI in the germline V gene. CDR3 size: 15 residues.

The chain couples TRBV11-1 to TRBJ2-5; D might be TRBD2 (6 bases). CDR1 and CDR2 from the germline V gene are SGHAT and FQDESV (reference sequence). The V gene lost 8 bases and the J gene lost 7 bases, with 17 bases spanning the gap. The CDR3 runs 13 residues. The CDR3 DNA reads TGTGCCAGCGGAGGGGCGGGCCCAGGGACCCAGTACTTC. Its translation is CASGGAGPGTQYF.

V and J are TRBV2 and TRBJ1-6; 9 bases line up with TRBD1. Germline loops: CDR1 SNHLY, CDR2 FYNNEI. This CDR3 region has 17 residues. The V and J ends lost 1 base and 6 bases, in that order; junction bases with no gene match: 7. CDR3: CASSEVGQGSSNSPLHF. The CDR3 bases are TGTGCCAGCAGTGAAGTGGGACAGGGTTCGTCTAATTCACCCCTCCACTTT.

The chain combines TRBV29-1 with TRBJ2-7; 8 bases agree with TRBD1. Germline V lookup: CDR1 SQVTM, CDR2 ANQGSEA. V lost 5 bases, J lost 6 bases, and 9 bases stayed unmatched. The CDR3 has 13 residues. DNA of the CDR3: TGCAGCGTTTATATCCAGGGGGCCCCCGAGCAGTACTTC. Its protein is CSVYIQGAPEQYF.

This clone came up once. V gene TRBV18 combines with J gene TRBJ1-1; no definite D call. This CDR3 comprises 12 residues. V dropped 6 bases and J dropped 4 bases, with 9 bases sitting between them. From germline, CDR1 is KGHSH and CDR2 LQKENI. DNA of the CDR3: TGTGCCAGCTCCCCTCGGTCCACTGAAGCTTTCTTT. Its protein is CASSPRSTEAFF.

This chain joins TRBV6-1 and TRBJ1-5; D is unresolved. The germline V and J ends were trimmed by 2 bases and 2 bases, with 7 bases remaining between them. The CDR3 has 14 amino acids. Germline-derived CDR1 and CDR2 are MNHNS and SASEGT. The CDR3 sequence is CASSERMGNQPQHF. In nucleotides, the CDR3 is TGTGCCAGCAGTGAAAGAATGGGCAATCAGCCCCAGCATTTT.

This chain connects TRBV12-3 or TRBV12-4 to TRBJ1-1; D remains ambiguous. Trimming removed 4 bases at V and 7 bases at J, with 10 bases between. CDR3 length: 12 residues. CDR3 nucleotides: TGTGCCAGCAGTTATGGGCAGCTTGAAGCTTTCTTT. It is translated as CASSYGQLEAFF.

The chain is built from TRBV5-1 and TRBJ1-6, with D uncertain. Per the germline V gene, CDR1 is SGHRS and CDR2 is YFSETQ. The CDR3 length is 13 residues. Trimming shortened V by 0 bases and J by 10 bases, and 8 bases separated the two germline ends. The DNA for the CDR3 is TGCGCCAGCAGCTTGGCCGGGCTGTCACCCCTCCACTTT. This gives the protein CASSLAGLSPLHF.

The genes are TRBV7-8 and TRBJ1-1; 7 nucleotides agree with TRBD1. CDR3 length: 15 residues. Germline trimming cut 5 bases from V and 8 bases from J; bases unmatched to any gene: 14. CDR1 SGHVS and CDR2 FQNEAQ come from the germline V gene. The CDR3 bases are TGTGCCAGCAGCCCAAGGACAGGAGCACTTCGGGAAGCTTTCTTT. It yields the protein CASSPRTGALREAFF.

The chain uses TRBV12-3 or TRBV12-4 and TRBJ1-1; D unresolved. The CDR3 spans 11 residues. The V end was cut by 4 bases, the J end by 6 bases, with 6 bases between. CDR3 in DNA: TGTGCCAGCAGTTCTATGGCTGAAGCTTTCTTT. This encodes CASSSMAEAFF.

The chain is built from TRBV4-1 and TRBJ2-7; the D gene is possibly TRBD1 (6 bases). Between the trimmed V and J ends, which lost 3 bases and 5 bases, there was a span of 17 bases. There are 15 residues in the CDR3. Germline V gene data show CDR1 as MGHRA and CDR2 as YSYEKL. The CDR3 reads CASSHPGGRGNEQYF. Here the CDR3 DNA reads TGCGCCAGCAGCCACCCAGGAGGCAGGGGCAACGAGCAGTACTTC.

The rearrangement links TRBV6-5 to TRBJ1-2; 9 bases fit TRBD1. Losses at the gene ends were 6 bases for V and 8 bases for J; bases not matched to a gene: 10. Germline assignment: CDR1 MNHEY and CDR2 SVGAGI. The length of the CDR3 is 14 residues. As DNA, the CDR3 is TGTGCCAGCAGCTTAACAGGGGGCGTTGGCGGCTACACCTTC. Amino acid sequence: CASSLTGGVGGYTF.

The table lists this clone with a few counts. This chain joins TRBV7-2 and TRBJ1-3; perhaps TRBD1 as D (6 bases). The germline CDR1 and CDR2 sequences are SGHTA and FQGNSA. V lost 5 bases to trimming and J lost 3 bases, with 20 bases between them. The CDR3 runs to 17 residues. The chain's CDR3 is CASSPWDTPWGGNTIYF. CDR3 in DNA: TGTGCCAGCAGCCCTTGGGACACCCCATGGGGTGGAAACACCATATATTTT.

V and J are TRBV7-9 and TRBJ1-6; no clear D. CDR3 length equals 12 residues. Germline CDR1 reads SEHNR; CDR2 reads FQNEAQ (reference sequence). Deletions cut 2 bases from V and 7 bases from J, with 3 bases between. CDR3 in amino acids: CASSLRNSPLHF. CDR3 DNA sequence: TGTGCCAGCAGCTTAAGGAATTCACCCCTCCACTTT.

DNA for the CDR3: TGTGCCAGCAGCGCCGACGGACAGGGGTCTGGCTACACCTTC. Its translation is CASSADGQGSGYTF. V and J are TRBV9 and TRBJ1-2, with 9 bases identical to TRBD1. Looked up from germline, CDR1 is SGDLS and CDR2 is YYNGEE. This CDR3 comprises 14 residues. After removal of 3 bases from V and 7 bases from J, the junction contained 7 bases not matched to a gene.

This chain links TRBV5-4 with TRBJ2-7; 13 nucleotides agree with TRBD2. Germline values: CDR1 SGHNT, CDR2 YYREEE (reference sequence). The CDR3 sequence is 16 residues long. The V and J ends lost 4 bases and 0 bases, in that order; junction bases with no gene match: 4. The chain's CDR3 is CASSGGTSGASYEQYF. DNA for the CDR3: TGTGCCAGCAGCGGGGGGACTAGCGGGGCCTCCTACGAGCAGTACTTC.

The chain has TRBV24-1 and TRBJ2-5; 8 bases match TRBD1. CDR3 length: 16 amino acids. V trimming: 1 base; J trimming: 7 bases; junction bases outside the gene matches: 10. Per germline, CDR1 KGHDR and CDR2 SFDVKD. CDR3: CATSDFPRTGSGTQYF. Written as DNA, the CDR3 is TGTGCCACCAGTGATTTCCCCAGGACAGGGTCAGGGACCCAGTACTTC.

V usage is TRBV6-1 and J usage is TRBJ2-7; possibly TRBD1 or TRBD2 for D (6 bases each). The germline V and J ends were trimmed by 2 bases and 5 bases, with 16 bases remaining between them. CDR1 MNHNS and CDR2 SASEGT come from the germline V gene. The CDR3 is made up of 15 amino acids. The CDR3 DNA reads TGTGCCAGCAGTGAAAGGTCCGGGGGCAGCGACGAGCAGTACTTC. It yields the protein CASSERSGGSDEQYF.

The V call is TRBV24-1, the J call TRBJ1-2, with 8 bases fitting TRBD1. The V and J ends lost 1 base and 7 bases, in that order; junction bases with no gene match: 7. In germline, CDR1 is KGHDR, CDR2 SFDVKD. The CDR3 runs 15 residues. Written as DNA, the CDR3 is TGTGCCACCAGTGATTTCCCGACAGGGGAGGTTGGCTACACCTTC. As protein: CATSDFPTGEVGYTF.

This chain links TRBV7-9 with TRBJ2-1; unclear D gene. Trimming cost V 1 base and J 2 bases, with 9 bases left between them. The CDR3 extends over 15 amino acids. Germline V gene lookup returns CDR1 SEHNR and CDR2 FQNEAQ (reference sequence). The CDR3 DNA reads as TGTGCCAGCAGCTTAGGGCGGCTCACCTACAATGAGCAGTTCTTC. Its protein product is CASSLGRLTYNEQFF. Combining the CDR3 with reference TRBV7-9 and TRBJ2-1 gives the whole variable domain DTGVSQNPRHKITKRGQNVTFRCDPISEHNRLYWYRQTLGQGPEFLTYFQNEAQLEKSRLLSDRFSAERPKGSFSTLEIQRTEQGDSAMYLCASSLGRLTYNEQFFGPGTRLTVL.

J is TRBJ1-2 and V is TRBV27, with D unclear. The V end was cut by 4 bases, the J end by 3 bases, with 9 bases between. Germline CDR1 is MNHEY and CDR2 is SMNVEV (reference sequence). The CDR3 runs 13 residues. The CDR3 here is CASSSASYYGYTF. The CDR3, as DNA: TGTGCCAGCAGTTCGGCCAGCTACTATGGCTACACCTTC.

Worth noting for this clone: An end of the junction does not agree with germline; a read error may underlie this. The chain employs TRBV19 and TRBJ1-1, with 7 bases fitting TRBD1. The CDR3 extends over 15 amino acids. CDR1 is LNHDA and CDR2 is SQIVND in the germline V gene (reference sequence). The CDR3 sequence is CASTIQGTLNTEAFF. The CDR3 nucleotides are TGTGCCAGTACTATACAGGGGACGCTGAACACTGAAGCTTTCTTT. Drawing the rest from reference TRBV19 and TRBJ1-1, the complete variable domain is DGGITQSPKYLFRKEGQNVTLSCEQNLNHDAMYWYRQDPGQGLRLIYYSQIVNDFQKGDIAEGYSVSREKKESFPLTVTSAQKNPTAFYLCASTIQGTLNTEAFFGQGTRLTVV.

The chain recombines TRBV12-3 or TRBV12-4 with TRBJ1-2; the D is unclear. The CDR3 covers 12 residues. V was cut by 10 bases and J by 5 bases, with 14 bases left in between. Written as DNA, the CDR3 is TGTGCCATCCGCGAGGACCCGTATGGCTACACCTTC. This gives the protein CAIREDPYGYTF.

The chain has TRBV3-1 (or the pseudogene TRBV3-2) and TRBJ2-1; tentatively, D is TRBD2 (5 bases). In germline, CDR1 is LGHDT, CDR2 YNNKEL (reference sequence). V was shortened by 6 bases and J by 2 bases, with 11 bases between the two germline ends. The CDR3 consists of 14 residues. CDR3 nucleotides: TGTGCCAGCAGTCCAACTAGAACCTACAATGAGCAGTTCTTC. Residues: CASSPTRTYNEQFF.

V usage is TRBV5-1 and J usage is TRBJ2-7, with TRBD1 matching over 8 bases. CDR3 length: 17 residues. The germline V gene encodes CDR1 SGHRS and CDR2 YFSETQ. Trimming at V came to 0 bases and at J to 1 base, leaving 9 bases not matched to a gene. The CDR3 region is CASSLEGRGPLSYEQYF. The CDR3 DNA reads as TGCGCCAGCAGCTTGGAAGGCAGGGGGCCACTTTCCTACGAGCAGTACTTC.

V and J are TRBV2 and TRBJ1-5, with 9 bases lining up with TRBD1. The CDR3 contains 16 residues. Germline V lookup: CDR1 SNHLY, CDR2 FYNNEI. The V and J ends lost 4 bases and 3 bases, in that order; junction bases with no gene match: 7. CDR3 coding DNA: TGTGCCAGCAGTGCCCGGACAGGGGCTATCAATCAGCCCCAGCATTTT. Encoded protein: CASSARTGAINQPQHF.

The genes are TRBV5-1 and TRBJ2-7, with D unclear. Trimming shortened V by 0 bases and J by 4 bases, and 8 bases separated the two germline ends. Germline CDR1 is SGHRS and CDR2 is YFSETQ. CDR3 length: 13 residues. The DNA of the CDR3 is TGCGCCAGCAGCTTGGTAAATTCGTACGAGCAGTACTTC. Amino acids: CASSLVNSYEQYF.

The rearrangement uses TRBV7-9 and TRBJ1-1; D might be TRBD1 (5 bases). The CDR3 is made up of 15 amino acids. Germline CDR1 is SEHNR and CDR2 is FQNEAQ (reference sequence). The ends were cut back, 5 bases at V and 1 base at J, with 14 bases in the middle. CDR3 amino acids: CASSLLGGRNTEAFF. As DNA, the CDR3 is TGTGCCAGCAGCCTTCTCGGGGGAAGGAACACTGAAGCTTTCTTT.

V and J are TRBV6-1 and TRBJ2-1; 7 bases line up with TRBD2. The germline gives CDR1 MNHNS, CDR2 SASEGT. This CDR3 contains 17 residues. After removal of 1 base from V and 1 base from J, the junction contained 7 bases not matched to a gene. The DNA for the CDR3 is TGTGCCAGCAGTGAAGAGGGAGGGGCCATTTCCTACAATGAGCAGTTCTTC. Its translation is CASSEEGGAISYNEQFF.

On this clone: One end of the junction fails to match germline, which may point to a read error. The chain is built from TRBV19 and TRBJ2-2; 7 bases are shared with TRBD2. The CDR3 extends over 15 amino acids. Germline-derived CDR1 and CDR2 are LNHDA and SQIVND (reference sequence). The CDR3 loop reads CASSIAGGNTGELFF. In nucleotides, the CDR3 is TGTGCCAGTAGCATAGCGGGTGGTAACACCGGGGAGCTGTTTTTT.